This T cell receptor beta chain emerged from a study of T cell changes during pregnancy in multiple sclerosis. Assay used: immunoSEQ multiplex PCR; TCRdb lists only in-frame clones, some missing. The sample gives fewer than 50,000 clones, roughly 95% of which show up once; roughly 0.33% is in the top ten. The CDR3 has 15 residues. The trim removed 4 bases at V and 3 bases at J, leaving 1 base unmatched. CDR1 is SGHTA and CDR2 is FQGTGA in the germline V gene. This material consisted of CD4+ T cells from peripheral blood mononuclear cells, taken in the third trimester of pregnancy. The source of this sequence is a female donor with multiple sclerosis, enrolled in a pregnancy study. The chain recombines TRBV7-3 with TRBJ2-1; 12 bases fit TRBD2. The CDR3 here is CASSWTSGNYNEQFF. The CDR3 DNA follows: TGTGCCAGCAGCTGGACTAGCGGGAACTACAATGAGCAGTTCTTC.